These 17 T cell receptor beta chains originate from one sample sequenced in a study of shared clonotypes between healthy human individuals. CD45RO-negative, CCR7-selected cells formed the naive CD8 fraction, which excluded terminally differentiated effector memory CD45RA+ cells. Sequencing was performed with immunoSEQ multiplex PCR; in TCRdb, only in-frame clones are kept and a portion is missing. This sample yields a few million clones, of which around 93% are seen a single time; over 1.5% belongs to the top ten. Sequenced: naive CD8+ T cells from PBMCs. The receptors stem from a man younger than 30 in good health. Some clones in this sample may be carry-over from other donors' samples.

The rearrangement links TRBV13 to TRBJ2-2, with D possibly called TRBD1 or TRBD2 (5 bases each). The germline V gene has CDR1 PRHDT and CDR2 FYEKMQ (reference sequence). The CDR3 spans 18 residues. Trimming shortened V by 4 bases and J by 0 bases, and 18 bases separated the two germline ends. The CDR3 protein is CASSSTHGDVANTGELFF. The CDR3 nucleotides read TGTGCCAGCAGCTCCACCCACGGGGACGTCGCGAACACCGGGGAGCTGTTTTTT.

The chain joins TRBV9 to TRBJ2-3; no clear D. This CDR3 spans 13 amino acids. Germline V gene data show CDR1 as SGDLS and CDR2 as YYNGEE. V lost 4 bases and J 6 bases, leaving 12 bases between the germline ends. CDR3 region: CASSIGHSDTQYF. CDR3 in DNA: TGTGCCAGCAGCATTGGCCATTCGGATACGCAGTATTTT.

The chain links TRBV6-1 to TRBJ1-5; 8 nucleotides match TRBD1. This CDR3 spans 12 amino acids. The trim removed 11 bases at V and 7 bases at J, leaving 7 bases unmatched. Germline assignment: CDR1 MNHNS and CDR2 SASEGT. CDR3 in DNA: TGTGCCGCAGACAGGGGAAGACAGCCCCAGCATTTT. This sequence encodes CAADRGRQPQHF.

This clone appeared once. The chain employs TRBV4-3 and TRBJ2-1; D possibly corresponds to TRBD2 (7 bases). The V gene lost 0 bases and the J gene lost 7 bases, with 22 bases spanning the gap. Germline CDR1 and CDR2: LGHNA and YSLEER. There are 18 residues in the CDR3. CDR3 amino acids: CASSQDRLGGGPRNEQFF. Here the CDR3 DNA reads TGCGCCAGCAGCCAAGATCGGCTAGGGGGAGGGCCACGGAATGAGCAGTTCTTC.

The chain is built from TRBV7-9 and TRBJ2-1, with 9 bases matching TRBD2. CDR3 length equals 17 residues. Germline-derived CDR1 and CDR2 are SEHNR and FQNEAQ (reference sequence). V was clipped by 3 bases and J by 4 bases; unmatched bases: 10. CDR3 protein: CASSFSLAGDQYNEQFF. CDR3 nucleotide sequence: TGTGCCAGCAGCTTTAGTTTAGCGGGGGACCAATACAATGAGCAGTTCTTC.

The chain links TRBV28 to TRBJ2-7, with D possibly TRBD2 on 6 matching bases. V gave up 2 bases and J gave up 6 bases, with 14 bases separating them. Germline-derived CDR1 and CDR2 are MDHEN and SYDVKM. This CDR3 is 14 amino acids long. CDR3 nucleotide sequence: TGTGCCAGCAGTTTAAGCCGAAGCGGGTCCGAGCAGTACTTC. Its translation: CASSLSRSGSEQYF.

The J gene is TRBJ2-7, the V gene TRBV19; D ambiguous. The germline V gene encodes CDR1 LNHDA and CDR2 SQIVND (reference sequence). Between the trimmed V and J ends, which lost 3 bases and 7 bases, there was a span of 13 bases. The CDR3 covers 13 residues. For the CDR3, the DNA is TGTGCCAGTAGTATGGGCAGTGGAGTGGAGCAGTACTTC. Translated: CASSMGSGVEQYF.

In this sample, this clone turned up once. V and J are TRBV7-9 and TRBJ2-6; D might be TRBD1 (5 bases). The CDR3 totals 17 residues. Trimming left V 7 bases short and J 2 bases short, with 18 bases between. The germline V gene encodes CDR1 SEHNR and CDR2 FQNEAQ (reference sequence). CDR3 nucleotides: TGTGCCAGCACCTCTCCCACTGGGGCTGCTGGGGCCAACGTCCTGACTTTC. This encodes CASTSPTGAAGANVLTF.

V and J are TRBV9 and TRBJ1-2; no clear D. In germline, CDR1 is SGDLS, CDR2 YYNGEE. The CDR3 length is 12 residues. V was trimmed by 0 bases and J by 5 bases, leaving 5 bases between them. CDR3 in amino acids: CASSVVAYGYTF. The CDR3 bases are TGTGCCAGCAGCGTAGTTGCATATGGCTACACCTTC. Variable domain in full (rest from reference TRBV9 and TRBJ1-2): DSGVTQTPKHLITATGQRVTLRCSPRSGDLSVYWYQQSLDQGLQFLIQYYNGEERAKGNILERFSAQQFPDLHSELNLSSLELGDSALYFCASSVVAYGYTFGSGTRLTVV.

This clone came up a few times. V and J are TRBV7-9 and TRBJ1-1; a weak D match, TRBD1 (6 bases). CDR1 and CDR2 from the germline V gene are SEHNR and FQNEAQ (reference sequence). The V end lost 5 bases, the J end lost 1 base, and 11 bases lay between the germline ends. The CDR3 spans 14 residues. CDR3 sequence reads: CASSPVDRNTEAFF. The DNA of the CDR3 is TGTGCCAGCAGCCCCGTGGACAGGAACACTGAAGCTTTCTTT.

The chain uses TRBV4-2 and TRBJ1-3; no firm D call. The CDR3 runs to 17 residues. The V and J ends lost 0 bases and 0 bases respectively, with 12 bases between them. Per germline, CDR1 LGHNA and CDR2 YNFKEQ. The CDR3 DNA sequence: TGTGCCAGCAGCCAAGAAAAGAACACGGTCTCTGGAAACACCATATATTTT. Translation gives CASSQEKNTVSGNTIYF.

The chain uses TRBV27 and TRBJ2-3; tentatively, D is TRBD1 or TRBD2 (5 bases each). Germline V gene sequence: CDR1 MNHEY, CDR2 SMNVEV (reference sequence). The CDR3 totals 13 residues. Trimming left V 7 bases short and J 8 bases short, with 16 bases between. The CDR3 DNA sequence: TGTGCCAGCACCCCCGGGGCAGCAGGTACGCAGTATTTT. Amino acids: CASTPGAAGTQYF.

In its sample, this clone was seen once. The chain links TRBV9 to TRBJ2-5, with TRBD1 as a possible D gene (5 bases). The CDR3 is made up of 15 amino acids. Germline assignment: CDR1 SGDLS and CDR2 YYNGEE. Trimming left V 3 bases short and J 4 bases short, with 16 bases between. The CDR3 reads CASSEGQGLGETQYF. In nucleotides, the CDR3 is TGTGCCAGCAGCGAGGGGCAGGGATTGGGAGAGACCCAGTACTTC.

CDR3 in DNA: TGTGCCAGCAGCCAGGGGGCGGCGTACCAAGAGACCCAGTACTTC. Its protein is CASSQGAAYQETQYF. The V and J genes are TRBV7-9 and TRBJ2-5; 8 nucleotides line up with TRBD1. V gave up 5 bases and J gave up 0 bases; unmatched junction bases: 5. CDR1 and CDR2 (germline): SEHNR, FQNEAQ (reference sequence). This CDR3 spans 15 amino acids.

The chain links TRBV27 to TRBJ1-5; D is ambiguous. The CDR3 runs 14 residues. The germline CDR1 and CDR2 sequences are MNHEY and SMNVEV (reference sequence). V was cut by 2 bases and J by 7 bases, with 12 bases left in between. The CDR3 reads CASSLIGSHQPQHF. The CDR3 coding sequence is TGTGCCAGCAGTTTAATCGGCTCCCACCAGCCCCAGCATTTT.

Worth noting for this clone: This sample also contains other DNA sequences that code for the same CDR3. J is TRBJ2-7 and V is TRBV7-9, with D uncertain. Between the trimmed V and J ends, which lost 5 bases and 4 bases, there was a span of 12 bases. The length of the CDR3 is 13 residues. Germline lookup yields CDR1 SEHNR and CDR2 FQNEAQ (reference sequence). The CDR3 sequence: CASSLGRAYEQYF. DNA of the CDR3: TGTGCCAGCAGCCTAGGAAGGGCATACGAGCAGTACTTC.

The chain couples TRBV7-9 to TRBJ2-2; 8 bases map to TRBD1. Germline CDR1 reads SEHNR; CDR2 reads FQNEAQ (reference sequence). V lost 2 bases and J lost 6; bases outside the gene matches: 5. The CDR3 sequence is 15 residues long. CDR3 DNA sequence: TGTGCCAGCAGCTTATGGGACAGGTTCGCCGGGGAGCTGTTTTTT. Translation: CASSLWDRFAGELFF.